This T cell receptor (beta chain) was identified during a study of cytomegalovirus exposure and HLA in healthy donors. Primers: 60 Vbeta forward and 13 Jbeta reverse. TCRdb's table, derived via immunoSEQ multiplex PCR, lists solely in-frame clones and lacks some. The top ten clones hold 1.5% to 2% of a sample with 150,000 to 200,000 clones, around four fifths of them seen once. The germline V gene has CDR1 SGHRS and CDR2 YFSETQ. With V trimmed by 4 bases and J by 2 bases, 6 bases remained unmatched. The CDR3 length is 16 residues. The chain links TRBV5-1 to TRBJ2-2, with 9 bases aligning to TRBD2. This TCR was sampled from a woman aged 25 to 39 in good health and CMV-seronegative. Sequenced material: PBMCs. The CDR3, as DNA: TGCGCCAGCAGCATTAGCGGGGGAACAAACACCGGGGAGCTGTTTTTT. Translating gives CASSISGGTNTGELFF.